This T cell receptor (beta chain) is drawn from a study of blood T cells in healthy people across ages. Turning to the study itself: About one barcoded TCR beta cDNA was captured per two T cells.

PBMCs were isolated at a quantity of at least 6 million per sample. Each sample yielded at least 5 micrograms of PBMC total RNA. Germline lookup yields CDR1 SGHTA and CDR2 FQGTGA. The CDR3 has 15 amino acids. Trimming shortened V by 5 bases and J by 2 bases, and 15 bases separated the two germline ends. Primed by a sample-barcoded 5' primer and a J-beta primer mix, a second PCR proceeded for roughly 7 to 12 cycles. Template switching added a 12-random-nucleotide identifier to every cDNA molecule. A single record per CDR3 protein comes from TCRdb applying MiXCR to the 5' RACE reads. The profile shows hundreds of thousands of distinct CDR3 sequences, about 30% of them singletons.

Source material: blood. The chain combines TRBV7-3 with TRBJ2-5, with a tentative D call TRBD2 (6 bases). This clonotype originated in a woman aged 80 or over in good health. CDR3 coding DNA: TGTGCCAGCAGCCCGGGCGGGGCGATACAAGAGACCCAGTACTTC. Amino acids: CASSPGGAIQETQYF. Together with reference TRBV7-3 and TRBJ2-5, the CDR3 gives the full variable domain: GAGVSQTPSNKVTEKGKYVELRCDPISGHTALYWYRQSLGQGPEFLIYFQGTGAADDSGLPNDRFFAVRPEGSVSTLKIQRTERGDSAVYLCASSPGGAIQETQYFGPGTRLLVL.